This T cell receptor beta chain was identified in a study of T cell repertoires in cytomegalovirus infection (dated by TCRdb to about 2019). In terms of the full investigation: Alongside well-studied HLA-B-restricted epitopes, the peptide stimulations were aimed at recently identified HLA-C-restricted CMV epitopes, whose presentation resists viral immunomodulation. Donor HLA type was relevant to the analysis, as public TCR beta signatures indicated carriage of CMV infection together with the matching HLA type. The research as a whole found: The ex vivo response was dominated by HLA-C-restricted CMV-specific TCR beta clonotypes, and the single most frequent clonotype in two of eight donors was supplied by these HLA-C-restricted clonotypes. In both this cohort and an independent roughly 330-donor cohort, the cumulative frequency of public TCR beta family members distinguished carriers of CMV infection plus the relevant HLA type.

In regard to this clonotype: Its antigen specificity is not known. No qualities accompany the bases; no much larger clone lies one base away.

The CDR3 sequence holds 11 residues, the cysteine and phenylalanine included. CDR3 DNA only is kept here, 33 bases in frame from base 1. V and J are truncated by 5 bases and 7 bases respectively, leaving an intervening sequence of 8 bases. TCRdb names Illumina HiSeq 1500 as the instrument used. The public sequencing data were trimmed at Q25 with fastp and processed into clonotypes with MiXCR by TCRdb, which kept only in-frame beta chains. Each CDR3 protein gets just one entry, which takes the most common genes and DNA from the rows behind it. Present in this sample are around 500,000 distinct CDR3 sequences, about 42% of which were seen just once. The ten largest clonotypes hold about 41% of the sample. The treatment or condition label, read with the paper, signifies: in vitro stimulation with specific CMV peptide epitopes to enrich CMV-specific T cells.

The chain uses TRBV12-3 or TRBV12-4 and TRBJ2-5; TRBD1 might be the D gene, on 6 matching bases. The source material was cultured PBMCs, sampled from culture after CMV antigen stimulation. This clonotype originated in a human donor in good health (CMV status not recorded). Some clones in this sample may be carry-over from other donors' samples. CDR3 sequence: CASSTRGTQYF. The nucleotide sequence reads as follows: TGTGCCAGCAGTACCAGGGGGACCCAGTACTTC.